This T cell receptor (beta chain) was documented in a study of regulatory T cells in long-lasting Graves disease (dated by TCRdb to about 2021). Regarding the research as a whole: Newly diagnosed Graves' disease patients had taken antithyroid drugs for less than 3 months. Patients with persistent Graves' disease were compared with patients with newly diagnosed Graves' disease using TCR sequencing and RNA sequencing of peripheral blood. The study was registered as a clinical trial and conducted in China. A total of around 35 samples underwent TCR sequencing, from about 13 patients with persistent Graves' disease and some 20 patients with newly diagnosed Graves' disease.

Libraries were made using multiplex PCR. For sequencing, an Illumina HiSeq 4000 was employed. CDR3 regions were amplified by Arm-PCR with iRepertoire HTBI primers to construct TCR beta libraries. Gel purification was performed on PCR products prior to sequencing. Processing in the source paper ran as follows. Gene usage analysis of CDR3 amino acid clonotypes used the 55 to 80 TRBV and about 14 TRBJ segments found across samples. COPE and FqMerger were used to merge filtered high-quality paired reads into contigs. BLAST was used to align contigs to IMGT TRBV, TRBD and TRBJ reference genes, and CDR3 was defined according to IMGT. Clonotypes above 0.1% frequency were classified as highly expanded clones. Shannon entropy served as the measure of repertoire diversity, while the Gini coefficient captured V-J evenness. A clonotype was considered public if more than one individual shared it. In-frame beta chains were kept once TCRdb had trimmed the public reads at Q25 with fastp and called clones with MiXCR. Duplicate CDR3 protein sequences are folded into a single record with the most common DNA and genes. These V and J calls rely on TCRdb rather than the paper's analysis. In all, the sample holds 450,000 to 600,000 distinct CDR3 sequences, and around an eighth of those were seen once. The top ten clonotypes cover approximately 9.3% of the sample.

What the time point label conveys for this sample: newly diagnosed GD, antithyroid drugs for less than 3 months. For both TCR sequencing and RNA sequencing, RNA was extracted from PBMCs in TRIzol. Graves' disease was diagnosed according to American Thyroid Association guidelines. Patients were recruited from an endocrinology department in Xi'an, China. Each patient gave around 9.2 milliliters of peripheral blood, collected in an EDTA anticoagulant tube. PBMCs were isolated by Ficoll Paque Plus density gradient separation without further T cell sorting. An Agilent 2100 Bioanalyzer and agarose gel were used to assess RNA quality, and a NanoDrop 2000 was used to measure RNA concentration. Per the germline V gene (reference sequence), MNHEY is the CDR1 and SMNVEV is the CDR2. The CDR3, cysteine through phenylalanine, is 15 amino acids long. Only the CDR3 portion is preserved as DNA: 45 bases, with reading frame beginning at the first base. V is clipped by 0 bases and J by 9 bases, and the sequence between their germline boundaries is 14 bases long.

Overall study outcomes, separate from this receptor: Persistent patients shared more public clonotypes among themselves (around 3,000) than newly diagnosed patients did (approximately 900). Sequencing and analysis were restricted to the TCR beta chain. Persistent disease showed preferential use of TRBV28, TRBJ1-2 and TRBJ2-5, whereas newly diagnosed disease favored TRBV20-1 and TRBJ2-1. The small sample size was acknowledged by the authors as a limitation that may reduce accuracy. Persistent Graves' disease patients showed lower TCR Shannon entropy and fewer highly expanded clones than newly diagnosed patients, suggesting clonal expansion. Only peripheral blood was studied, because thyroid tissue, the primary lesion, was inaccessible.

This clonotype occurred many times. The antigen this receptor binds is unknown. Base qualities are not recorded, but no much larger clone differs from it by a single base. This sample was also put to use in a study of T cells in Graves' hyperthyroidism and ophthalmopathy. The second study's paper adds: Stable Graves' hyperthyroidism was defined as the absence of progression to ophthalmopathy over 18 months of follow-up. Hyperthyroidism patients were newly diagnosed, with disease duration under 2 months, and aged 18 to 65 years. Exclusion was applied to patients with uncontrolled infections, other autoimmune diseases, pregnancy or lactation. Clinical symptoms, serum thyroxine and TRAb, thyroid ultrasound, and orbital computed tomography formed the basis for the diagnoses. The first round of RT-PCR for the TCR CDR3 was performed with the HTBI primer set and the Qiagen OneStep RT-PCR kit. Most expanded thyroid clonotypes (frequency above 0.001) were also detected in blood, a finding suggesting that blood repertoires may reflect thyroid immune responses. A model built on a 13 V-J signature distinguished ophthalmopathy from stable hyperthyroidism, reaching roughly 88% sensitivity and under 84% specificity in cross-validation and 80%/75% in testing. In validation, the model predicted progression to ophthalmopathy a median of 6.5 months before onset, with roughly 70% sensitivity and 72.22% specificity. TCR V-J signatures able to tell the groups apart were searched for in a discovery cohort of around 95 patients, of whom about 40 had Graves' ophthalmopathy and about 60 had stable Graves' hyperthyroidism. Whether ophthalmopathy could be predicted prospectively was tested in an independent validation cohort made up of about 18 hyperthyroidism patients plus 17 patients who later progressed to ophthalmopathy. The 100 discovery patients were randomly divided into training and test sets at a 7:3 ratio. Thyroid tissue and blood T-cell repertoires from more than five Graves' hyperthyroidism patients were also compared in the study. Once sampling was done, hyperthyroidism patients were given methimazole at a starting dose of 30 mg daily, whereas ophthalmopathy patients were given high-dose intravenous methylprednisolone. Libraries were constructed in a second round of multiplex PCR, after which size selection and purification were performed. Libraries were sequenced paired-end with 100 bp reads on an Illumina HiSeq2000. SOAPnuke was used to process the raw data, with reads discarded if the reads contained adapters or uncalled bases, had a mean Phred below 15, or lacked an exact constant-primer or identifier match. High-quality paired reads were merged with COPE v1.2.5, and unique nucleotide sequences were defined as clonotypes. Clonotypes were aligned to IMGT TRBV, TRBD and TRBJ reference segments using MiTCR v1.1. The analysis included only V-J combinations with a frequency above 0.0001, which together covered approximately 99% of the repertoires. A TCS score was defined as the ratio of F50 (clonal expansion) to E x V (chaos), with BLOSUM62-based TCRdist applied between CDR3 peptides within each V-J. Welch's t-statistics and random forest reduced around 550 V-J features to roughly 13, which were used in a naive Bayes classifier (R e1071). No statistical method was used to set the sample size in advance, and investigators knew the group allocation. TCR Vbeta CDR3 sequencing of 140 or so peripheral blood samples (about 45 ophthalmopathy, about 80 hyperthyroidism and roughly 17 progressor patients) is reported in the paper.

The receptor was derived from a man aged 30 to 39 with Graves disease. Donor details come from another sample of the same person, matched by shared clones. The chain uses TRBV27 and TRBJ2-2; TRBD1 could be the D gene, as 6 bases match. The sample here was peripheral blood mononuclear cells (PBMCs), taken at new diagnosis, from a patient treated with antithyroid drugs. The nucleotide sequence reads as follows: TGTGCCAGCAGTTTATCTGACAGGACGACCCGGGAGCTGTTTTTT. It translates as CASSLSDRTTRELFF.